Below are 8 T cell receptor beta chains sequenced from a single sample in a study of blood T cell repertoires in COVID-19 (dated by TCRdb to about 2020). Libraries came from the immunoSEQ multiplex PCR assay. The table comes from immuneACCESS by way of TCRdb, which keeps in-frame sequences with V and J called. Part of the clones is missing from these tables; in studies checked, under half for an unresolved V gene and the rest for unknown reasons. The sample has over 80,000 clones on record, about 71% of them singletons. The ten largest clones represent approximately 4% of the sample. What was sequenced was peripheral blood. These receptors were collected from a woman between 45 and 65 years old with acute or convalescent COVID-19.

The rearrangement uses TRBV13 and TRBJ2-7, with D possibly matching TRBD1 (6 bases). The CDR3 runs 15 residues. The V gene's germline CDR1 is PRHDT and CDR2 FYEKMQ (reference sequence). The V end lost 5 bases, the J end lost 1 base, and 15 bases lay between the germline ends. CDR3 coding DNA: TGTGCCAGCAGCCTTGGACAGACTTTGTCCTACGAGCAGTACTTC. Protein sequence: CASSLGQTLSYEQYF.

In DNA, the CDR3 is TGTGCCAGCAGTTTATCGAGGGGAAACACCATATATTTT. Amino acids: CASSLSRGNTIYF. This chain links TRBV27 with TRBJ1-3, with D unresolved. This CDR3 comprises 13 residues. V gave up 0 bases and J gave up 4 bases, with 4 bases separating them. Germline CDR1 MNHEY, CDR2 SMNVEV (reference sequence).

Only a few counts were recorded for this clone. V gene TRBV6-1 combines with J gene TRBJ1-2; 9 nucleotides match TRBD1. CDR3 length: 14 residues. CDR1 and CDR2 (germline): MNHNS, SASEGT. V dropped 1 base and J dropped 6; count of bases not matched to a gene: 3. For the CDR3, the DNA is TGTGCCAGCAGTGAAGACAGGGGGCTCGATGGCTACACCTTC. It codes for CASSEDRGLDGYTF.

The sample holds a few counts of this clone. This chain uses TRBV6-1 with TRBJ1-3; unclear D gene. Germline loops: CDR1 MNHNS, CDR2 SASEGT. The CDR3 is 13 residues long. The V gene lost 2 bases and the J gene lost 4 bases, with 6 bases spanning the gap. The DNA for the CDR3 is TGTGCCAGCAGTGAAATTCTCGGAAACACCATATATTTT. Translated: CASSEILGNTIYF.

The chain uses TRBV5-6 and TRBJ2-5; possibly TRBD2 for D (6 bases). V shed 4 bases and J shed 4 bases, with 17 bases lying between them. Looked up from germline, CDR1 is SGHDT and CDR2 is YYEEEE. CDR3 length: 15 residues. CDR3 in amino acids: CASSHPRRERETQYF. DNA of the CDR3: TGTGCCAGCAGCCATCCTAGGAGGGAGCGAGAGACCCAGTACTTC. The whole variable domain, remainder taken from reference TRBV5-6 and TRBJ2-5, is DAGVTQSPTHLIKTRGQQVTLRCSPKSGHDTVSWYQQALGQGPQFIFQYYEEEERQRGNFPDRFSGHQFPNYSSELNVNALLLGDSALYLCASSHPRRERETQYFGPGTRLLVL.

Only a few counts were recorded for this clone. The CDR3 DNA is TGTGCCAGCAGTGCGGGGCAGGGGCCTAGCAATCAGCCCCAGCATTTT. It encodes CASSAGQGPSNQPQHF. This chain connects TRBV2 to TRBJ1-5; D is perhaps TRBD1 (6 bases). Germline CDR1 and CDR2: SNHLY and FYNNEI. CDR3 length equals 16 residues. Trimming left V 4 bases short and J 0 bases short, with 13 bases between.

The chain joins TRBV4-2 to TRBJ2-7; 7 bases are shared with TRBD1. The CDR3 spans 17 residues. J lost 1 base, V lost 4 bases, and 13 bases had no gene match. CDR1 is LGHNA, CDR2 YNFKEQ, per germline. In DNA form, the CDR3 reads TGTGCCAGCAGCCTTGAACCCCAGGGGGAAGTTTCCTACGAGCAGTACTTC. Its protein product is CASSLEPQGEVSYEQYF.

The rearrangement links TRBV9 to TRBJ1-6, with D possibly TRBD1 on 6 matching bases. The length of the CDR3 is 16 residues. V was cut by 1 base and J by 9 bases, with 17 bases left in between. CDR1 and CDR2 (germline): SGDLS, YYNGEE. The CDR3 sequence: CASSVSADRLLSPLHF. The CDR3 DNA follows: TGTGCCAGCAGCGTATCCGCGGACAGATTGCTTTCACCCCTCCACTTT.